This T cell receptor beta chain was observed in a study of PD-1 blockade in classical Hodgkin lymphoma. Generated by immunoSEQ multiplex PCR, the TCRdb table keeps only in-frame clones and is missing some. This sample has under 20,000 clones, with over 65% found just once. V dropped 2 bases and J dropped 5 bases, with 12 bases sitting between them. CDR1 and CDR2 from the germline V gene are SGHDT and YYEEEE. The CDR3 covers 14 residues. Time point in this sample: cycle 4 day 1 (C4D1), after six to seven weeks of nivolumab. Following autologous stem cell transplantation, relapse occurred in every patient, and exposure to brentuximab vedotin varied. Purified CD4+ T cells were obtained from thawed PBMCs through magnetic negative selection.

Sequencing used CD4+ T cells from blood, obtained before the fourth cycle of nivolumab. This chain joins TRBV5-6 and TRBJ2-3; possibly TRBD1 for D (6 bases). The receptor was isolated from a human donor with classical Hodgkin lymphoma. For the CDR3, the DNA is TGTGCCAGCAGCTTAGGGGGTGGGCAAGATACGCAGTATTTT. As protein: CASSLGGGQDTQYF.